This paragraph reports one T cell receptor beta chain. The antigen is unknown. This specimen comes from a study of blood T cells in healthy people across ages. Study-level results: CMV infection status of these donors was not known. Per million T cells, TCR beta diversity dropped roughly linearly as age increased. Naive T cell percentage by flow cytometry tracked strongly with beta diversity.

A sample-barcoded 5' primer and a J-beta primer mix were used in a second PCR of roughly 7 to 11 cycles. TCRdb re-called the 5' RACE reads with MiXCR, one entry per CDR3 protein. The sample has 2 million or so distinct CDR3 sequences; roughly 49% are singletons. The V and J ends lost 0 bases and 8 bases, in that order; junction bases with no gene match: 10. The germline V gene encodes CDR1 LGHNA and CDR2 YNFKEQ. CDR3 length: 16 amino acids. The TCR comes from a woman aged 40 to 50 in good health. The chain links TRBV4-2 to TRBJ2-1, with 7 bases identical to TRBD2. Sequencing used blood. The CDR3 reads CASSQDLSRGLDEQFF. CDR3 coding DNA: TGTGCCAGCAGCCAAGATTTATCGCGGGGGTTGGATGAGCAGTTCTTC.